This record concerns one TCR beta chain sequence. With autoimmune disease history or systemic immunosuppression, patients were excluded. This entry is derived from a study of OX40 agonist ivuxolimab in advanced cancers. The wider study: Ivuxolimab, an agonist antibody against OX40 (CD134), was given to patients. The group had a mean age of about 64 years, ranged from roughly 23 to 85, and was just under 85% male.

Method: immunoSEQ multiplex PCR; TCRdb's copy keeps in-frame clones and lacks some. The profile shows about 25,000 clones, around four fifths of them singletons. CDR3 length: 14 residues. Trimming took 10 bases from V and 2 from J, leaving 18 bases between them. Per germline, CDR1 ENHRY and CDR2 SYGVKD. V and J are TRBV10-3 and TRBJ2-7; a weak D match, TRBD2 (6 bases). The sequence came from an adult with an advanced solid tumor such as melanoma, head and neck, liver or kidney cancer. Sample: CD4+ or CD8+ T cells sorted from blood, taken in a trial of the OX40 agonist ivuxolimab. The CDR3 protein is CATRTGRIPYEQYF. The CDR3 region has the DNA TGTGCCACCCGTACGGGGAGGATCCCCTACGAGCAGTACTTC.